The T cell receptor (beta chain) described here comes from a study of T cells after yellow fever vaccination. V gave up 10 bases and J gave up 5 bases; unmatched junction bases: 10. Per germline, CDR1 ENHRY and CDR2 SYGVKD. The CDR3 consists of 13 residues. Production of TCR cDNA was by 5'RACE template switching, which also added a universal primer site and UMIs. TCRdb called the 5' RACE reads again in MiXCR, with one record for every CDR3 protein. The sample lists under 550,000 distinct CDR3 sequences, 21% occurring once. Study-wide points: A small proportion of clonotypes was detected in both the CD4 and CD8 compartments. The booster response re-showed most primary clones: over 95% CD4, approximately 86% CD8. Peak timing came faster in the weaker secondary response, day 5 versus 15.

Worth noting for this clonotype: The antigen remains unidentified.

The sample here was PBMCs, taken around 3 weeks after the first yellow fever vaccination. The chain couples TRBV10-3 to TRBJ2-5; the match to TRBD2 covers 7 bases. This sequence was found in a man aged 18 to 35 who received the YFV17D yellow fever vaccine. The CDR3 DNA sequence: TGTGCCAACCGTGGGGGGGTCGCGGAGACCCAGTACTTC. Amino acid sequence: CANRGGVAETQYF.